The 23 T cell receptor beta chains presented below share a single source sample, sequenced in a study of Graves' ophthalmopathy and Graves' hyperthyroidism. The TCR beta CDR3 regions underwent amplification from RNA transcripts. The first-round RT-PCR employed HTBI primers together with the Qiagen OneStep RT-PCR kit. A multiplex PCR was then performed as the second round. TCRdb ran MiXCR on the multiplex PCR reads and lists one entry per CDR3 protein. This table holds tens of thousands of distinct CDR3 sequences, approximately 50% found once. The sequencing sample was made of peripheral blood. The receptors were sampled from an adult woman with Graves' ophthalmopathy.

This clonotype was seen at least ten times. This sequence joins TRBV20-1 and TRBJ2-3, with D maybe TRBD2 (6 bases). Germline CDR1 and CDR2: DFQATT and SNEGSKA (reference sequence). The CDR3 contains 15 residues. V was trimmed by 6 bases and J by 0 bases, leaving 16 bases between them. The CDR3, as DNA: TGCAGTGCCACGTTGGCGGGAAGTAGCACAGATACGCAGTATTTT. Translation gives CSATLAGSSTDTQYF.

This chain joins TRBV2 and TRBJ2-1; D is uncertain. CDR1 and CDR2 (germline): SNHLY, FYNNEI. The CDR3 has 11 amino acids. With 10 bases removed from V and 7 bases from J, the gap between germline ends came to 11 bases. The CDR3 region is CATALGNEQFF. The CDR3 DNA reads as TGTGCCACCGCCCTGGGGAATGAGCAGTTCTTC.

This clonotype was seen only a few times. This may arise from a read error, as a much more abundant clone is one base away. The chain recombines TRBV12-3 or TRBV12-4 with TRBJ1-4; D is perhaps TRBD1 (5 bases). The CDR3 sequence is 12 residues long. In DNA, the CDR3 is TGTGCCAGCAGTTTACCGGGGGAAAAACTGCTTTTT. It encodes CASSLPGEKLLF.

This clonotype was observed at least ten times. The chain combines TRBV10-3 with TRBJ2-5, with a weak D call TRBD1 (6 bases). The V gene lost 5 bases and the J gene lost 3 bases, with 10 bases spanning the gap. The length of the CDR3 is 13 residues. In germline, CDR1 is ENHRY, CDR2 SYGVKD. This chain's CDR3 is CAISQNREETQYF. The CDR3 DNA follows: TGTGCCATCAGTCAAAACAGGGAAGAGACCCAGTACTTC.

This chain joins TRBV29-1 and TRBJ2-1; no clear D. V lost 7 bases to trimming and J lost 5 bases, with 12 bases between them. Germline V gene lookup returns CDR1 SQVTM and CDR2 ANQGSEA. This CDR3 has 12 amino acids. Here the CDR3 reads CSERLGNNEQFF. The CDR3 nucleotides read TGCAGCGAGAGGTTGGGGAACAATGAGCAGTTCTTC.

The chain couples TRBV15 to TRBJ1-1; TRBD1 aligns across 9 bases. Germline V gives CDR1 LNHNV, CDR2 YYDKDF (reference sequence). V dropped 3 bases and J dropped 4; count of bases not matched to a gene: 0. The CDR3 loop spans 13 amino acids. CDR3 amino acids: CATSRDRGTEAFF. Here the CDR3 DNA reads TGTGCCACCAGCAGGGACAGGGGCACTGAAGCTTTCTTT.

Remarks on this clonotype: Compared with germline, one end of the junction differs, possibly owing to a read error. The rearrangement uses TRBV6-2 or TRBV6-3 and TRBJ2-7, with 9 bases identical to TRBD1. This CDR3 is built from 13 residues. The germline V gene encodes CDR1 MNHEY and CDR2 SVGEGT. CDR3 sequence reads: CASSRTGAHEQYF. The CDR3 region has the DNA TGTGCCAGCAGTCGGACAGGGGCCCACGAACAGTACTTC.

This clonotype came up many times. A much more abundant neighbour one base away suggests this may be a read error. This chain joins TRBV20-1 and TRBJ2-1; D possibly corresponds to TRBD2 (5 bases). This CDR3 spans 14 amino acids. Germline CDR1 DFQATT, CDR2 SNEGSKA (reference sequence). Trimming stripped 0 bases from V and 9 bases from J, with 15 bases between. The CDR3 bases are TGCAGTGCTAGAGATAGCGAGACGCCCCGTGAGCAGTTCTTC. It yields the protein CSARDSETPREQFF.

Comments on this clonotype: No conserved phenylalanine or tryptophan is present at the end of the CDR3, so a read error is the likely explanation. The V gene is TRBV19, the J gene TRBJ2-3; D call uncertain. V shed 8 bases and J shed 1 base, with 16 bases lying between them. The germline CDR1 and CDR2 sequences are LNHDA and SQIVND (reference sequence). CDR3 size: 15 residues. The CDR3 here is CASGPGSSRTDTQYL. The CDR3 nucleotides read TGTGCCAGTGGTCCCGGGTCCTCTCGCACAGATACGCAGTATCTT.

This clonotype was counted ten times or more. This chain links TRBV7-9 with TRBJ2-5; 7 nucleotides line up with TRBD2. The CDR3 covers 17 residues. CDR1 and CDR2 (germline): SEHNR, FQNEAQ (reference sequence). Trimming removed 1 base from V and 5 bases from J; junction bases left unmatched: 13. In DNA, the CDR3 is TGTGCCAGCAGCTTAGTGATTGTCGGGAAGGGAGGGGAGACCCAGTACTTC. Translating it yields CASSLVIVGKGGETQYF.

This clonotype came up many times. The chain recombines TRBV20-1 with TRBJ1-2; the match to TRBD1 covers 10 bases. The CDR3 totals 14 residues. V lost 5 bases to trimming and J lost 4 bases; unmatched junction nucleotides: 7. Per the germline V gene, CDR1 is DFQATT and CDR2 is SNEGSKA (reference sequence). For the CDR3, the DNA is TGCAGTGCTCCTCCGGGACAGGGGAGCTATGGCTACACCTTC. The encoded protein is CSAPPGQGSYGYTF.

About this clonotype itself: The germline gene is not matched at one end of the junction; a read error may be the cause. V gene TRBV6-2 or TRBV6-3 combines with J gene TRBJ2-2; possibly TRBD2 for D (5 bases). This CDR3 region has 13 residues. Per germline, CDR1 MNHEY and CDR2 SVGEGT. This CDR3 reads CASSYAGTGELLF. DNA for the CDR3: TGTGCCAGCAGTTACGCGGGCACCGGGGAGCTGCTTTTT.

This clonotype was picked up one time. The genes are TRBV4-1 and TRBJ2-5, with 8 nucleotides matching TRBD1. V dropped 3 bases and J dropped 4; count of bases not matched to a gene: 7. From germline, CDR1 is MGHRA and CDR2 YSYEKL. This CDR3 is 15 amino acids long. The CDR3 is CASSHPTGDRETQYF. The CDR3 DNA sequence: TGCGCCAGCAGCCATCCGACAGGGGACCGAGAGACCCAGTACTTC.

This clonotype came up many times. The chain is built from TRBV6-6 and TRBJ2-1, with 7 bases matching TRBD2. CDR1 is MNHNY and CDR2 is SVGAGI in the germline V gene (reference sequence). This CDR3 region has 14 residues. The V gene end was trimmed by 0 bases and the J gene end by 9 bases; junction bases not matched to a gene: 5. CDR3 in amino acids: CASSYSTGGGEQFF. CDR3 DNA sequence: TGTGCCAGCAGTTACTCGACGGGAGGAGGTGAGCAGTTCTTC.

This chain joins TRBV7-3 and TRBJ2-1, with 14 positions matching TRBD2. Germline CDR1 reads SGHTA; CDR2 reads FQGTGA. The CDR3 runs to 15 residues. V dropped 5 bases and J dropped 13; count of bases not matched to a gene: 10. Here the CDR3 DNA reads TGTGCCAGCAGCGCCTGGGGACTAGCGGGAGAAGGTCAGTTCTTC. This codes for CASSAWGLAGEGQFF.

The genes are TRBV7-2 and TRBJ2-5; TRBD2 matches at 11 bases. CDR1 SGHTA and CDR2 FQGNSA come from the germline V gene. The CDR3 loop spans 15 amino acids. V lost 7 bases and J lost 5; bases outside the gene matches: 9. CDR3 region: CASIQRLAGTETQYF. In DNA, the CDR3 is TGTGCCAGCATCCAAAGACTAGCGGGGACTGAGACCCAGTACTTC. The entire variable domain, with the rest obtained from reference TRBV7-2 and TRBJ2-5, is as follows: GAGVSQSPSNKVTEKGKDVELRCDPISGHTALYWYRQSLGQGLEFLIYFQGNSAPDKSGLPSDRFSAERTGGSVSTLTIQRTQQEDSAVYLCASIQRLAGTETQYFGPGTRLLVL.

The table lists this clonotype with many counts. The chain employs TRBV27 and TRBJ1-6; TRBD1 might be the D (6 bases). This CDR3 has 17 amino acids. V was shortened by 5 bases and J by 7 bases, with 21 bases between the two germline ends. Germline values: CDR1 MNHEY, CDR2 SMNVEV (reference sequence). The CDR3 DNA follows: TGTGCCAGCAGTGGGAGGGGGACCTCATCGTCGAATTCACCCCTCCACTTT. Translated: CASSGRGTSSSNSPLHF.

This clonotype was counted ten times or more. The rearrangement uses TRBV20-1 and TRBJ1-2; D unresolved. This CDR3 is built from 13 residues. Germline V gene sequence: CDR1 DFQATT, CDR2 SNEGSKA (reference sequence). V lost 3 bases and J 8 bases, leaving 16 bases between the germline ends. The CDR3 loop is CSARSTKGWGYTF. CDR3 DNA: TGCAGTGCTAGGAGTACAAAAGGATGGGGCTACACCTTC.

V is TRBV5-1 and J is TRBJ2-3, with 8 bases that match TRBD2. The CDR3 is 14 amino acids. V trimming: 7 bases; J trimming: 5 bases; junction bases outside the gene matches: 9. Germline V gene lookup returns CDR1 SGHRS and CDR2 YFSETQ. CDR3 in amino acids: CASPWGGRIDTQYF. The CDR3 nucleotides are TGCGCCAGCCCTTGGGGCGGGAGGATAGATACGCAGTATTTT.

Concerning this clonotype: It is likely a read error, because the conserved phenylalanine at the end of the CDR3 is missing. The CDR3 loop reads CSAREGTGNTEAFL. The CDR3 nucleotides read TGCAGTGCTAGAGAAGGGACAGGGAACACTGAGGCTTTCCTT. V is TRBV20-1 and J is TRBJ1-1; 9 bases line up with TRBD1. Germline CDR1 is DFQATT and CDR2 is SNEGSKA (reference sequence). CDR3 length equals 14 residues.

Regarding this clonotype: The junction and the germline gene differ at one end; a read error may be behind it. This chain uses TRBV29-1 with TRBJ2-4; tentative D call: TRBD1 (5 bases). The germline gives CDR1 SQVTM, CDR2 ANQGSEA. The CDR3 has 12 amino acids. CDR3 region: CSVEVRANIRYF. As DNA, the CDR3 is TGCAGCGTTGAAGTCAGGGCAAACATTCGGTACTTC.

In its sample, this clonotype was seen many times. The CDR3 DNA reads TGTGCCAGCAGCTTAAACCCCAGCGGGAGGGAAAGGAGCACAGATACGCAGTATTTT. Protein product: CASSLNPSGRERSTDTQYF. The rearrangement uses TRBV7-6 and TRBJ2-3; 10 bases line up with TRBD2. Germline CDR1 is SGHVS and CDR2 is FNYEAQ. The length of the CDR3 is 19 residues. The V segment lost 2 bases and the J segment 0 bases; nucleotides outside the gene matches: 11.

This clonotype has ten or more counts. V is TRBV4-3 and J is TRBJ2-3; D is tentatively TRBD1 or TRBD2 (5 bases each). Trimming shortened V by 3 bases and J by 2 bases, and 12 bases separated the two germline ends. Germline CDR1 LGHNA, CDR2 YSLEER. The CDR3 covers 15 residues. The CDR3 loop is CASSQGQRNTDTQYF. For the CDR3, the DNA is TGCGCCAGCAGCCAGGGGCAGCGGAACACAGATACGCAGTATTTT.